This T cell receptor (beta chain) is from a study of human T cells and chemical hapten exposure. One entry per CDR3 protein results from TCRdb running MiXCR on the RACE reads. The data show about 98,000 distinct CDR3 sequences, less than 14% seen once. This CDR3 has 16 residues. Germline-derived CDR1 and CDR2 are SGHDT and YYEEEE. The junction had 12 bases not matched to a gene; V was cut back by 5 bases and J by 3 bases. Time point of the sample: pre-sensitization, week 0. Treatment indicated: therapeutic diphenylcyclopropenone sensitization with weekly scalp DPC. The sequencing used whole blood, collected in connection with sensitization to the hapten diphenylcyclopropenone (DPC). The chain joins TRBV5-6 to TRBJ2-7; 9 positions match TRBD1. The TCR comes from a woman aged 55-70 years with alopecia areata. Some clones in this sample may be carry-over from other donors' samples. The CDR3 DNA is TGTGCCAGCAGACGCAGACCGGGACAGGGTTTCTACGAGCAGTACTTC. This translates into CASRRRPGQGFYEQYF.